This T cell receptor (beta chain) came from a study of blood T cell repertoires in COVID-19. Only in-frame clones appear in the TCRdb table, and some are missing; sequencing was by immunoSEQ multiplex PCR. The table records about 120,000 clones, 65% to 90% of them present only once. CDR1 MDHEN and CDR2 SYDVKM come from the germline V gene. After removal of 7 bases from V and 2 bases from J, the junction contained 5 bases not matched to a gene. This CDR3 is 13 amino acids long. V is TRBV28 and J is TRBJ2-7; 7 nucleotides agree with TRBD1. Sequences were obtained from peripheral blood. The clonotype originates from a human donor in a cohort sampled during active COVID-19. The CDR3 spells CASISTGTYEQYF. The DNA of the CDR3 is TGTGCCAGCATATCGACAGGGACCTACGAGCAGTACTTC.